Each of the 2 T cell receptor beta chains below was sequenced from the same sample in a study of blood T cell repertoires in COVID-19. Produced via immunoSEQ multiplex PCR; TCRdb's table is partial and in-frame only. Of fewer than 250,000 clones listed, almost 85% were seen once; the top ten hold under 2%. Sample: peripheral blood. These receptors were taken from a woman aged 80 or over with acute or convalescent COVID-19.

The gene calls are TRBV12-3 or TRBV12-4 and TRBJ1-2, with a weak D call TRBD1 (6 bases). The CDR3 length is 13 residues. The ends were cut back, 5 bases at V and 5 bases at J, with 12 bases in the middle. Here the CDR3 DNA reads TGTGCCAGCAGTACAGACAGGATGTATGGCTACACCTTC. Translated: CASSTDRMYGYTF.

The chain carries TRBV9 and TRBJ1-6; a possible D gene is TRBD1 (6 bases). The CDR3 has 13 amino acids. Trimming removed 0 bases at V and 11 bases at J, with 9 bases between. Per germline, CDR1 SGDLS and CDR2 YYNGEE. The chain's CDR3 is CASSVADSTPLHF. CDR3 nucleotides: TGTGCCAGCAGCGTAGCGGACAGCACACCCCTCCACTTT.